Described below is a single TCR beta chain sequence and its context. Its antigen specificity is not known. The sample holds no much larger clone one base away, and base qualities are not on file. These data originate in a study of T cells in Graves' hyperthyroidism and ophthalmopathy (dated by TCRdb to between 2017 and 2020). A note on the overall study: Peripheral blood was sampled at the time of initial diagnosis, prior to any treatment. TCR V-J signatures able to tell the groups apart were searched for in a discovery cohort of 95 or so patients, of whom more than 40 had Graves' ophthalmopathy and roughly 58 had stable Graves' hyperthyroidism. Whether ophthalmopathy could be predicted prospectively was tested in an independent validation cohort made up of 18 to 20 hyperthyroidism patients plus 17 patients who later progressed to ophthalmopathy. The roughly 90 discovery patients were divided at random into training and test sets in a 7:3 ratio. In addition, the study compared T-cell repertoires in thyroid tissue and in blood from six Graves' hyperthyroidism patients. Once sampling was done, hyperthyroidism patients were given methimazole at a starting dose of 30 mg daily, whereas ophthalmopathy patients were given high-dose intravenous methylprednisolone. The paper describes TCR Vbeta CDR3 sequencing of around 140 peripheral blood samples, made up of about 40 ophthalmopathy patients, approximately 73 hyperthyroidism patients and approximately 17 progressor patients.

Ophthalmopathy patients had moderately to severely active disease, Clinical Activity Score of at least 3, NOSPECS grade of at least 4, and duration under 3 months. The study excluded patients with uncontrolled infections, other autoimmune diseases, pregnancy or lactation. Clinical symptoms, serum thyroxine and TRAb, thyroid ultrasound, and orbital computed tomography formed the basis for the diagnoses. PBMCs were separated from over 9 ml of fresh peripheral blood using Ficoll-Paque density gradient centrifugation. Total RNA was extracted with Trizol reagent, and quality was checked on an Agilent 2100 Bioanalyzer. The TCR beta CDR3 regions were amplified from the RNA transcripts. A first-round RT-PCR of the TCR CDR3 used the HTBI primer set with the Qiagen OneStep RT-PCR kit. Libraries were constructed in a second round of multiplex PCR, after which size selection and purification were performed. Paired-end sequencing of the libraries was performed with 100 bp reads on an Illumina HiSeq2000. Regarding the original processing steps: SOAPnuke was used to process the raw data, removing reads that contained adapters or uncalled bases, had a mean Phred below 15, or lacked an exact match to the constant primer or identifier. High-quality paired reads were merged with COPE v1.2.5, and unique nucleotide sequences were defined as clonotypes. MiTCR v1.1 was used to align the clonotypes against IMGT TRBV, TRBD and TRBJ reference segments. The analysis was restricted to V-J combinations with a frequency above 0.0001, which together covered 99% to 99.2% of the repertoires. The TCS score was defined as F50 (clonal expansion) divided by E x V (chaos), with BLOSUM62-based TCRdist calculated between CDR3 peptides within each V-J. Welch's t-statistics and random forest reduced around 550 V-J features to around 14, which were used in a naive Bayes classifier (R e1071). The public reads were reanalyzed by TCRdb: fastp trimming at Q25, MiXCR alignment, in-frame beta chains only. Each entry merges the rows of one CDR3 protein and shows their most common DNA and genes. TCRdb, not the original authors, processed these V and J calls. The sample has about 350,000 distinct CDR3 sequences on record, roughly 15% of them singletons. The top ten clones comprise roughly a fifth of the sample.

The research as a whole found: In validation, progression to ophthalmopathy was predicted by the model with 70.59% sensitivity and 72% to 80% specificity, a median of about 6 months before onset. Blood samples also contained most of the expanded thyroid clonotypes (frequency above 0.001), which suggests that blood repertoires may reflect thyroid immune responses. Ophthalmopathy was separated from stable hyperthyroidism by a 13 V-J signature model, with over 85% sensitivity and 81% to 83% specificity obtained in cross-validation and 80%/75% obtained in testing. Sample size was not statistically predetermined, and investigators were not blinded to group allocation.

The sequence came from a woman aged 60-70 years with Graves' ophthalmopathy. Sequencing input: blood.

The CDR3 region reads CASRGGGDTQYF. The DNA is TGTGCCAGCAGGGGGGGGGGGGATACGCAGTATTTT. The sequence links TRBV2 to TRBJ2-3; 7 bases in the junction line up with TRBD2. The CDR3 holds 12 amino acids from the cysteine to the phenylalanine. Of all the DNA, just the CDR3 is kept, 36 bases in frame from base 1. Per the germline V gene, SNHLY is the CDR1 and FYNNEI is the CDR2. Relative to germline, V is missing 6 bases and J is missing 6 bases, with 3 bases of the junction outside any gene match.